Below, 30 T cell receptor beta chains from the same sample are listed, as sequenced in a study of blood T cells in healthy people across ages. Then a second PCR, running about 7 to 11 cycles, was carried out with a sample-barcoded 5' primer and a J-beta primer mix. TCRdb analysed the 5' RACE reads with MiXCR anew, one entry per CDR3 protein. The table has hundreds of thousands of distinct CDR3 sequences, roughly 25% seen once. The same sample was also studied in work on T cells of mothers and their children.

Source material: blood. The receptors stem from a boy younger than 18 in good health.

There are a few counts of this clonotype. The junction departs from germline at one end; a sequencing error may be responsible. The CDR3 here is CASSPRLLGETQYF. The CDR3 DNA reads as TGTGCTAGCAGTCCGAGGCTCCTAGGGGAGACCCAGTACTTC. This rearrangement joins TRBV7-7 to TRBJ2-5; D is undetermined. This CDR3 is built from 14 residues. CDR1 SSHAT and CDR2 FNYEAQ come from the germline V gene (reference sequence).

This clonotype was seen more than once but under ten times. The CDR3 loop is CSVEMPNTGELFF. CDR3 coding DNA: TGCAGCGTTGAGATGCCGAACACCGGGGAGCTGTTTTTT. The chain couples TRBV29-1 to TRBJ2-2; no definite D call. The CDR3 sequence is 13 residues long. Germline V CDR1 and CDR2: SQVTM, ANQGSEA. Trimming pared 3 bases from V and 0 bases from J, leaving 5 bases between.

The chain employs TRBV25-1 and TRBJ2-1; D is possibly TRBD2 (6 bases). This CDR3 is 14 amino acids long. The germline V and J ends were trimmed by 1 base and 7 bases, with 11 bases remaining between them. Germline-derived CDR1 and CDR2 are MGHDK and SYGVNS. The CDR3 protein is CASSEWGGPNEQFF. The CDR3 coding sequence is TGTGCCAGCAGTGAATGGGGAGGCCCTAATGAGCAGTTCTTC.

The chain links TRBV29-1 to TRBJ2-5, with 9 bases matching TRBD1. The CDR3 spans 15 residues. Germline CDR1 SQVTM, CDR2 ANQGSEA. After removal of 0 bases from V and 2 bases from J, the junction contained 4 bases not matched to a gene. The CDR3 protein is CSVEDRGTGQETQYF. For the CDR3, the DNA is TGCAGCGTTGAAGATAGGGGGACAGGGCAAGAGACCCAGTACTTC.

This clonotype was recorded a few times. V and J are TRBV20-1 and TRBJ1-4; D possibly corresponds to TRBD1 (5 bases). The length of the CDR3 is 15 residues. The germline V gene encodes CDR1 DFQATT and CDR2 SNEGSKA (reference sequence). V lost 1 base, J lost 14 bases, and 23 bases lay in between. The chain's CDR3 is CSARVSRGTPARLFF. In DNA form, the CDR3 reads TGCAGTGCTAGAGTTTCGAGGGGAACGCCCGCGCGGCTGTTTTTT.

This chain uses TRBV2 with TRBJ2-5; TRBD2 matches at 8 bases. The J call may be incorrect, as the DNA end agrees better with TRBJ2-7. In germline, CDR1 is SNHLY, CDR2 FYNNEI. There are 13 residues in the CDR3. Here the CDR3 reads CASRTSVSYEQYF. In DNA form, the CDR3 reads TGTGCCAGCAGGACTAGCGTTTCCTACGAGCAGTACTTC.

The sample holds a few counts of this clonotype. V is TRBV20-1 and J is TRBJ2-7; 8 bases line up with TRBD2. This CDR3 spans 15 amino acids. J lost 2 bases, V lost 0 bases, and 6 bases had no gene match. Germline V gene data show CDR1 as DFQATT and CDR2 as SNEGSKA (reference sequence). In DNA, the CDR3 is TGCAGTGCTAGAGATAGTACTAGCGGACCCTACGAGCAGTACTTC. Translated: CSARDSTSGPYEQYF.

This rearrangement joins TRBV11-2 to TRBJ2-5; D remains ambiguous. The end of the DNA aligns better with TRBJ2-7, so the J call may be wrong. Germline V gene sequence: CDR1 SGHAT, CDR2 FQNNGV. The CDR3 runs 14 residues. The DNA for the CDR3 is TGTGCCAGCAGCTTACTACGGCGATCCTACGAGCAGTACTTC. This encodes CASSLLRRSYEQYF.

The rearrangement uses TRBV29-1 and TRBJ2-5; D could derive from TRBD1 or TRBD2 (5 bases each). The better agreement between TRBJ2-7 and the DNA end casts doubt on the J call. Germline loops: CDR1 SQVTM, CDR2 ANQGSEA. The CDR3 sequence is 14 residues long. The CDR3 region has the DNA TGCAGCGTTCGATCCGGGACGGCCTCCTACGAGCAGTACTTC. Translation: CSVRSGTASYEQYF.

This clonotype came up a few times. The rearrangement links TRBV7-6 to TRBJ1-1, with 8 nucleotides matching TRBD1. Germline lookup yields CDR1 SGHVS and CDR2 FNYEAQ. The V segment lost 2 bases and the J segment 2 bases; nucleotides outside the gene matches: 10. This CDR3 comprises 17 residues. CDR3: CASSLLEIQGVNTEAFF. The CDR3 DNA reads TGTGCCAGCAGCTTATTAGAGATACAGGGGGTAAACACTGAAGCTTTCTTT.

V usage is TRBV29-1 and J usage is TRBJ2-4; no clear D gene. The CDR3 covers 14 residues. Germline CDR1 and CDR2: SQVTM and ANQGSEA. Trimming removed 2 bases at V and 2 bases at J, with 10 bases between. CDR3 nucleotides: TGCAGCGTTGAACACCCAGGACCCAAAAACATTCAGTACTTC. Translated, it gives CSVEHPGPKNIQYF.

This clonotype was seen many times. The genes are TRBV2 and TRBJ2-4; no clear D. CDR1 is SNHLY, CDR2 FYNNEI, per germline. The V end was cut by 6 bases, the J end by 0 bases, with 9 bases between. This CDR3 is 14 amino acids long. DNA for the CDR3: TGTGCCAGCAGCCTTATCCTAGCCAAAAACATTCAGTACTTC. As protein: CASSLILAKNIQYF.

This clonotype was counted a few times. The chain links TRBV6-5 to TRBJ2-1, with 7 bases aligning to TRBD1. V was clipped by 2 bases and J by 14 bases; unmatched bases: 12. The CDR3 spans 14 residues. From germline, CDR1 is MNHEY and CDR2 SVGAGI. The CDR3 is CASSYEGAGGNEFF. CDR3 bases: TGTGCCAGCAGTTACGAGGGGGCAGGGGGTAACGAGTTCTTC.

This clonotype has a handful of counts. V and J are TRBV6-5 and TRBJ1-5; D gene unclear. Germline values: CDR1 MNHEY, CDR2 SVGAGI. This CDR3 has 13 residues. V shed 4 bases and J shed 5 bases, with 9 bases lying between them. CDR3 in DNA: TGTGCCAGCAGTTTTAACGACGATCAGCCCCAGCATTTT. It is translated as CASSFNDDQPQHF.

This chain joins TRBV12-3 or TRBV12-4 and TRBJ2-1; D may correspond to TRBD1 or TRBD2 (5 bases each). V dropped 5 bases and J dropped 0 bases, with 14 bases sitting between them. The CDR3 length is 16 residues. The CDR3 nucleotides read TGTGCCAGCAGTGGGGCGGACTCCCTCTCCTACAATGAGCAGTTCTTC. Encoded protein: CASSGADSLSYNEQFF.

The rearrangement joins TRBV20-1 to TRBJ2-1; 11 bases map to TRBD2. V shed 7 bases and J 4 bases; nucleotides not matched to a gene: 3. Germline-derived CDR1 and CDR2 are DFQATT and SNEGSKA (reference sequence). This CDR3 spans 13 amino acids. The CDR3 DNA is TGCAGTGGACTAGCGGGGTTATACAATGAGCAGTTCTTC. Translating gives CSGLAGLYNEQFF.

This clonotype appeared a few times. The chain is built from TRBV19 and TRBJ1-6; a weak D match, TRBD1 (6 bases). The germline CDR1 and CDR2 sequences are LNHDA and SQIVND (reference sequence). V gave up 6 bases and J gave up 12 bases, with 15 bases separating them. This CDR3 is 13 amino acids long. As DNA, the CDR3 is TGTGCCAGTAGCCCGACAGGCCAAAGACCCCTCCACTTT. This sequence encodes CASSPTGQRPLHF.

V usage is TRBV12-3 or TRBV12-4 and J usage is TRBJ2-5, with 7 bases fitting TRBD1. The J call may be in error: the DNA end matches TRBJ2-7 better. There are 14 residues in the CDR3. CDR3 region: CASSLSGQRYEQYF. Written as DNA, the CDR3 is TGTGCCAGCAGTTTATCGGGACAGAGATACGAGCAGTACTTC.

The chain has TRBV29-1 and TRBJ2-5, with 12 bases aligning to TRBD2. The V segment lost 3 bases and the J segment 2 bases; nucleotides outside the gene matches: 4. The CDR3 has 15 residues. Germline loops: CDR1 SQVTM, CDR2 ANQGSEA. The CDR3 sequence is CSVDRTSGIQETQYF. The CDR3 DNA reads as TGCAGCGTTGATCGGACTAGCGGGATTCAAGAGACCCAGTACTTC. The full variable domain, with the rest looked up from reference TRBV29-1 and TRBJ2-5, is SAVISQKPSRDICQRGTSLTIQCQVDSQVTMMFWYRQQPGQSLTLIATANQGSEATYESGFVIDKFPISRPNLTFSTLTVSNMSPEDSSIYLCSVDRTSGIQETQYFGPGTRLLVL.

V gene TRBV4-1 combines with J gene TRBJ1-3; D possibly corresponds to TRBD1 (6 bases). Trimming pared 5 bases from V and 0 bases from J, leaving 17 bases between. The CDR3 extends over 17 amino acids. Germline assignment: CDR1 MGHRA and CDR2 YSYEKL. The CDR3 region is CASSRLGQTNSGNTIYF. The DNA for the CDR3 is TGCGCCAGCAGCAGACTCGGACAGACCAACTCTGGAAACACCATATATTTT.

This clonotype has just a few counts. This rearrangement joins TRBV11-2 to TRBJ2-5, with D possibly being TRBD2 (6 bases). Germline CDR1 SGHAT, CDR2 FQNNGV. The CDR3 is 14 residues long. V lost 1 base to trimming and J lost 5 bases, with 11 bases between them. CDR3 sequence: CASSLGGVTETQYF. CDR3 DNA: TGTGCCAGCAGCTTAGGGGGGGTAACGGAGACCCAGTACTTC.

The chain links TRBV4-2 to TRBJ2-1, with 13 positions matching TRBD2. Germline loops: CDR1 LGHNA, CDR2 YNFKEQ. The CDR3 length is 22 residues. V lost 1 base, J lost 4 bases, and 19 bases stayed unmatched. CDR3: CASSQAVPGLAGVKYGYNEQFF. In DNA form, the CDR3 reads TGTGCCAGCAGCCAAGCGGTACCCGGACTAGCGGGGGTTAAGTATGGGTACAATGAGCAGTTCTTC.

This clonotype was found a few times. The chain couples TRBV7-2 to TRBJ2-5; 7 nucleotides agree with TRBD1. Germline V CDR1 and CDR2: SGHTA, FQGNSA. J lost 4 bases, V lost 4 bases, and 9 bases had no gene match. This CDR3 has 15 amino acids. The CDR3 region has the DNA TGTGCCAGCAGCTCCATGGGACAGAATGTAGAGACCCAGTACTTC. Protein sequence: CASSSMGQNVETQYF.

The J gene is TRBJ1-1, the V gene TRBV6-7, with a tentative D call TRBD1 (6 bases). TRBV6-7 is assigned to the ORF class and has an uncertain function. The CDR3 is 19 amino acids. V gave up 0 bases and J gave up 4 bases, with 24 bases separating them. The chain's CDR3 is CASSYSICWRCGGATEAFF. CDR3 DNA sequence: TGTGCCAGCAGTTACTCGATTTGCTGGCGCTGCGGGGGGGCCACTGAAGCTTTCTTT.

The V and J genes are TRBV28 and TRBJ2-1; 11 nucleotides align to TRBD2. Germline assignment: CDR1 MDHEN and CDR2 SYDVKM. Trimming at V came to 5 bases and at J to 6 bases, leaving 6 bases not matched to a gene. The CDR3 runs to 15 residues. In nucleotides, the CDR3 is TGTGCCAGCAGTCCACTAGCGGGGGACATCAATGAGCAGTTCTTC. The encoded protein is CASSPLAGDINEQFF.

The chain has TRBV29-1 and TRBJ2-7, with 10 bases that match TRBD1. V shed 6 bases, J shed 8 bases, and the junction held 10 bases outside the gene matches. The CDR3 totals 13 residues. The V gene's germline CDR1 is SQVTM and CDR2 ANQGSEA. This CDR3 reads CSVLTGGADKQYF. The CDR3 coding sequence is TGCAGCGTCCTGACAGGGGGCGCGGACAAGCAGTACTTC.

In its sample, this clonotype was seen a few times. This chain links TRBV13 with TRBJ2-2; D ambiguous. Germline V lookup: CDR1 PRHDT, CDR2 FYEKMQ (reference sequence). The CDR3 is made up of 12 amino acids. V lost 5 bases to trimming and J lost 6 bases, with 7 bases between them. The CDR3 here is CASSQQPGELFF. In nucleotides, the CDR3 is TGTGCCAGCAGCCAACAGCCCGGGGAGCTGTTTTTT.

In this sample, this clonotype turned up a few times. CDR3 residues: CSARLAGGPQPYF. Here the CDR3 DNA reads TGCAGTGCAAGACTAGCGGGAGGCCCTCAGCCGTATTTT. The chain joins TRBV20-1 to TRBJ2-3; 13 nucleotides match TRBD2. The V gene's germline CDR1 is DFQATT and CDR2 SNEGSKA (reference sequence). V was pared by 6 bases and J by 14 bases, with 11 bases of the junction left unmatched. The CDR3 length is 13 residues.

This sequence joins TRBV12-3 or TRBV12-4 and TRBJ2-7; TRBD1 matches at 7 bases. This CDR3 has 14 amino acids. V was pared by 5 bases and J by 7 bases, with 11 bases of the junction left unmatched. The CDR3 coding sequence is TGTGCCAGCAGTCCCCGGACAGGACCTGGTGAGCAGTACTTC. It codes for CASSPRTGPGEQYF.

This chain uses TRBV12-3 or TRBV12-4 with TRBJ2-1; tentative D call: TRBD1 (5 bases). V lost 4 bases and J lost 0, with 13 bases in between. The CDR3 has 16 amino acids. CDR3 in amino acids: CASSWTQGSSYNEQFF. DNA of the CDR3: TGTGCCAGCAGTTGGACGCAGGGTAGCTCCTACAATGAGCAGTTCTTC.